Below are 19 T cell receptor beta chains sequenced from a single sample in a study of OX40 agonist ivuxolimab in advanced cancers. Receptor amplification or capture employed the immunoSEQ multiplex PCR assay. The clones in this table, taken by TCRdb from immuneACCESS, are in-frame only. Not every clone is retained; where verified, under half of the shortfall comes from an unresolved V gene, and the cause of the rest is unknown. The sample has tens of thousands of clones on record, roughly 91% of them singletons. The ten largest clonotypes hold over 11% of the sample. Material: CD4+ or CD8+ T cells sorted from blood, obtained in a trial of the OX40 agonist ivuxolimab. These receptors all come from an adult with an advanced solid tumor such as melanoma, head and neck, liver or kidney cancer.

The chain carries TRBV10-3 and TRBJ1-2, with D perhaps matching TRBD1 (6 bases). Germline CDR1 and CDR2: ENHRY and SYGVKD. Between the trimmed V and J ends, which lost 2 bases and 11 bases, there was a span of 27 bases. The CDR3 totals 17 residues. For the CDR3, the DNA is TGTGCCATCAGTGAGGGGGGCCATGAGGGACACAGGGAGCGGTACACCTTC. Its translation: CAISEGGHEGHRERYTF.

This chain links TRBV30 with TRBJ1-3; TRBD1 matches 8 bases. V dropped 2 bases and J dropped 4; count of bases not matched to a gene: 7. Germline V gene lookup returns CDR1 GTSNPN and CDR2 SVGIG (reference sequence). The CDR3 runs to 15 residues. The CDR3 DNA reads as TGTGCCTGGAGTACTCAGGGGGCTTCGGGAAACACCATATATTTT. Residues: CAWSTQGASGNTIYF.

The chain joins TRBV7-9 to TRBJ2-7; 8 bases agree with TRBD2. Germline-derived CDR1 and CDR2 are SEHNR and FQNEAQ (reference sequence). The V and J ends lost 6 bases and 6 bases, in that order; junction bases with no gene match: 19. The CDR3 runs to 17 residues. The CDR3 nucleotides read TGTGCCAGCAGTTCCAGCGGGGGCGCCTCCTCCTGGGGCGAGCAGTACTTC. This encodes CASSSSGGASSWGEQYF.

V usage is TRBV27 and J usage is TRBJ2-1; no clear D. V dropped 2 bases and J dropped 6 bases, with 14 bases sitting between them. CDR1 and CDR2 (germline): MNHEY, SMNVEV (reference sequence). The CDR3 extends over 15 amino acids. This chain's CDR3 is CASSLELEVPNEQFF. The CDR3 region has the DNA TGTGCCAGCAGTTTAGAGTTGGAAGTTCCCAATGAGCAGTTCTTC.

The chain has TRBV5-8 and TRBJ1-5; maybe TRBD1 (5 bases). CDR1 is SGHTS, CDR2 YDEGEE, per germline. The CDR3 is made up of 16 amino acids. Trimming took 1 base from V and 9 from J, leaving 20 bases between them. CDR3 protein: CASSLPGLDKIWPQHF. The CDR3 bases are TGTGCCAGCAGCTTGCCCGGACTGGACAAAATTTGGCCCCAGCATTTT.

The CDR3 DNA follows: TGTGCCAGCAGTTGGACTAGCGGGACTTACAATGAGCAGTTCTTC. The encoded protein is CASSWTSGTYNEQFF. The V and J genes are TRBV28 and TRBJ2-1; the match to TRBD2 covers 12 bases. V dropped 4 bases and J dropped 4; count of bases not matched to a gene: 2. Looked up from germline, CDR1 is MDHEN and CDR2 is SYDVKM. The CDR3 is 15 amino acids.

This clone was observed a single time. The chain carries TRBV28 and TRBJ2-7, with D uncertain. This CDR3 has 14 residues. Deletions cut 4 bases from V and 2 bases from J, with 12 bases between. CDR1 and CDR2 (germline): MDHEN, SYDVKM. The CDR3 is CASSSLDQTYEQYF. The DNA for the CDR3 is TGTGCCAGCAGTTCTCTCGACCAAACCTACGAGCAGTACTTC.

J is TRBJ2-5 and V is TRBV4-1; 9 bases match TRBD2. From germline, CDR1 is MGHRA and CDR2 YSYEKL. The CDR3 extends over 15 amino acids. J gave up 4 bases and V 6 bases, and 9 bases lay outside the gene matches. The CDR3 is CASRRLAGEGETQYF. DNA for the CDR3: TGCGCCAGCAGACGCTTAGCGGGAGAGGGAGAGACCCAGTACTTC.

This sequence joins TRBV9 and TRBJ2-7, with D unclear. CDR1 and CDR2 from the germline V gene are SGDLS and YYNGEE. The CDR3 is 13 amino acids. V lost 3 bases to trimming and J lost 0 bases, with 7 bases between them. CDR3 region: CASSGRSSYEQYF. The CDR3 DNA follows: TGTGCCAGCAGCGGCCGAAGCTCCTACGAGCAGTACTTC.

The J gene is TRBJ1-2, the V gene TRBV13; no clear D gene. V was clipped by 0 bases and J by 7 bases, with 9 bases between them. CDR1 and CDR2 (germline): PRHDT, FYEKMQ (reference sequence). The CDR3 spans 13 residues. CDR3: CASSLGGSPGYTF. DNA of the CDR3: TGTGCCAGCAGCTTAGGCGGGTCTCCTGGCTACACCTTC.

J is TRBJ1-1 and V is TRBV27; D not certain. The CDR3 loop spans 13 amino acids. Germline assignment: CDR1 MNHEY and CDR2 SMNVEV (reference sequence). Trimming took off 0 bases at V and 4 bases at J, with 6 bases between the two ends. The CDR3 loop is CASSLSGVTEAFF. Here the CDR3 DNA reads TGTGCCAGCAGTTTATCCGGGGTCACTGAAGCTTTCTTT.

The chain recombines TRBV19 with TRBJ1-6, with D possibly matching TRBD1 (5 bases). CDR3 length: 14 amino acids. Germline V gives CDR1 LNHDA, CDR2 SQIVND (reference sequence). Trimming removed 5 bases from V and 6 bases from J, with 11 bases in between. The CDR3: CASSQGVPNSPLHF. CDR3 DNA sequence: TGTGCCAGTAGTCAAGGGGTGCCTAATTCACCCCTCCACTTT.

This clone was observed once. J is TRBJ2-7 and V is TRBV14; D uncertain. CDR1 and CDR2 from the germline V gene are SGHDN and FVKESK. CDR3 length: 14 residues. Trimming took off 2 bases at V and 6 bases at J, with 14 bases between the two ends. The CDR3 DNA sequence: TGTGCCAGCAGCCAAAAGATCAAACCCCTCGAGCAGTACTTC. Translating gives CASSQKIKPLEQYF.

The table lists this clone with a count of one. This chain joins TRBV4-3 and TRBJ2-7; 7 positions match TRBD1. The V segment lost 3 bases and the J segment 6 bases; nucleotides outside the gene matches: 14. Germline V gives CDR1 LGHNA, CDR2 YSLEER. CDR3 length: 16 amino acids. The CDR3 DNA is TGCGCCAGCAGCCACAGATTACAGGGGACCTTAGGCGAGCAGTACTTC. Amino acids: CASSHRLQGTLGEQYF.

The chain recombines TRBV11-3 with TRBJ2-1; D not resolved. Germline V gene sequence: CDR1 SGHNT, CDR2 YENEEA. V lost 5 bases to trimming and J lost 9 bases, with 8 bases between them. The CDR3 loop spans 11 amino acids. CDR3 region: CASSDTGEQFF. The CDR3, as DNA: TGTGCCAGCAGCGACACGGGTGAGCAGTTCTTC.

This chain joins TRBV10-2 and TRBJ1-2; TRBD1 might be the D (5 bases). CDR3 length: 13 amino acids. CDR1 WSHSY and CDR2 SAAADI come from the germline V gene. Trimming took 5 bases from V and 3 from J, leaving 10 bases between them. This CDR3 is CASSPPGHYGYTF. The CDR3 DNA reads as TGCGCCAGCAGTCCCCCGGGGCACTATGGCTACACCTTC.

The chain has TRBV7-9 and TRBJ1-5; 7 bases line up with TRBD1. CDR3 length: 16 residues. From germline, CDR1 is SEHNR and CDR2 FQNEAQ (reference sequence). J gave up 0 bases and V 4 bases, and 6 bases lay outside the gene matches. CDR3 sequence: CASSSTGDYSNQPQHF. The CDR3 bases are TGTGCCAGCAGCTCAACAGGGGACTATAGCAATCAGCCCCAGCATTTT. Looking up the rest from reference TRBV7-9 and TRBJ1-5 gives the full variable domain: DTGVSQNPRHKITKRGQNVTFRCDPISEHNRLYWYRQTLGQGPEFLTYFQNEAQLEKSRLLSDRFSAERPKGSFSTLEIQRTEQGDSAMYLCASSSTGDYSNQPQHFGDGTRLSIL.

V is TRBV11-3 and J is TRBJ2-1; TRBD2 agrees at 11 bases. Germline loops: CDR1 SGHNT, CDR2 YENEEA. Trimming removed 5 bases from V and 7 bases from J; junction bases left unmatched: 13. There are 17 residues in the CDR3. The CDR3 region is CASSPGGSLAGDNEQFF. The DNA of the CDR3 is TGTGCCAGCAGCCCAGGAGGGTCACTAGCGGGAGATAATGAGCAGTTCTTC.

The chain is built from TRBV9 and TRBJ1-1, with TRBD1 matching over 9 bases. The V segment lost 4 bases and the J segment 4 bases; nucleotides outside the gene matches: 5. The V gene's germline CDR1 is SGDLS and CDR2 YYNGEE. The CDR3 runs to 14 residues. CDR3 nucleotides: TGTGCCAGCAGCACCTCGACAGGGGGCACTGAAGCTTTCTTT. It is translated as CASSTSTGGTEAFF. The full variable domain, its missing parts supplied by reference TRBV9 and TRBJ1-1, is DSGVTQTPKHLITATGQRVTLRCSPRSGDLSVYWYQQSLDQGLQFLIQYYNGEERAKGNILERFSAQQFPDLHSELNLSSLELGDSALYFCASSTSTGGTEAFFGQGTRLTVV.